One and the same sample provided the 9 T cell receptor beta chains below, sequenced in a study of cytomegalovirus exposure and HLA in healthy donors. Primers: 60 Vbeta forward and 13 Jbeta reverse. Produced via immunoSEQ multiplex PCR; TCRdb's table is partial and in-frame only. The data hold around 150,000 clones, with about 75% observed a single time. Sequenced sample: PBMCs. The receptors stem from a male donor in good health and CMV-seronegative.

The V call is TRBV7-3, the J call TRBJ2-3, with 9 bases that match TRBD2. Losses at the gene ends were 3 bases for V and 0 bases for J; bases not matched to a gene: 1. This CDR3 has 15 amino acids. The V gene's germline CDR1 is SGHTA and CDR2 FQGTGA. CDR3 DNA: TGTGCCAGCAGCTTCAGCGGGAGGAGCACAGATACGCAGTATTTT. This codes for CASSFSGRSTDTQYF.

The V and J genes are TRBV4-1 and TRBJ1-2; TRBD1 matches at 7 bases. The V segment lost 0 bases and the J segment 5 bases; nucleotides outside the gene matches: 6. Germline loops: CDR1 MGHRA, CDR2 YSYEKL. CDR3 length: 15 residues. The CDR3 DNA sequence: TGCGCCAGCAGCCAAGACCCAGGGACAGAATATGGCTACACCTTC. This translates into CASSQDPGTEYGYTF.

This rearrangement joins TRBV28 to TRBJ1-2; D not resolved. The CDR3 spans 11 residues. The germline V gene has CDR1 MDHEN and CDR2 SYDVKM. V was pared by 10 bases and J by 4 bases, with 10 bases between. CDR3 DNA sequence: TGTGCCACCTCTGCGGGCTATGGCTACACCTTC. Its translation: CATSAGYGYTF.

The CDR3 DNA is TGCGCCAGCAGCTCCGGACAGGAAGGCACTGAAGCTTTCTTT. Its translation: CASSSGQEGTEAFF. The chain employs TRBV5-1 and TRBJ1-1; the match to TRBD1 covers 7 bases. This CDR3 has 14 amino acids. Per the germline V gene, CDR1 is SGHRS and CDR2 is YFSETQ. The trim removed 3 bases at V and 4 bases at J, leaving 6 bases unmatched. Supplemented by reference TRBV5-1 and TRBJ1-1, the full variable domain reads KAGVTQTPRYLIKTRGQQVTLSCSPISGHRSVSWYQQTPGQGLQFLFEYFSETQRNKGNFPGRFSGRQFSNSRSEMNVSTLELGDSALYLCASSSGQEGTEAFFGQGTRLTVV.

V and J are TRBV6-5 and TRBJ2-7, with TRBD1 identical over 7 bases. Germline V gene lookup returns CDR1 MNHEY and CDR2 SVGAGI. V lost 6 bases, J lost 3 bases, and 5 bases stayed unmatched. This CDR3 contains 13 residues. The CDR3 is CASSLRDSYEQYF. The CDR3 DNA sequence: TGTGCCAGCAGCCTCAGGGACAGCTACGAGCAGTACTTC.

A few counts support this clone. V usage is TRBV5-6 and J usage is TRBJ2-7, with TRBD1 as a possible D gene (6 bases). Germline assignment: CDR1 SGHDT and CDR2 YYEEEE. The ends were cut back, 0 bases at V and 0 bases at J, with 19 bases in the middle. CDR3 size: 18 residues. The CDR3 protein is CASSLALSTGPSSYEQYF. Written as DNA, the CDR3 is TGTGCCAGCAGCTTGGCCCTTTCCACAGGGCCCAGCTCCTACGAGCAGTACTTC.

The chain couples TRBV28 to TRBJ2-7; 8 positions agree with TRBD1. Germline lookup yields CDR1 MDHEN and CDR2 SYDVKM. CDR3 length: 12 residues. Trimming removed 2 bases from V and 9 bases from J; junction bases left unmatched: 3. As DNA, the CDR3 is TGTGCCAGCAGTTTAGAGGACAGGGTGCAGTACTTC. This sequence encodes CASSLEDRVQYF.

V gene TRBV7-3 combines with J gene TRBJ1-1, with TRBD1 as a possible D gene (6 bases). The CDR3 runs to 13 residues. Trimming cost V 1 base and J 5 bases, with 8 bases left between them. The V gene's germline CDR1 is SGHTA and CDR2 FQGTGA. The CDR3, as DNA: TGTGCCAGCAGCTTAAAGGGGACAACTGAAGCTTTCTTT. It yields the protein CASSLKGTTEAFF.

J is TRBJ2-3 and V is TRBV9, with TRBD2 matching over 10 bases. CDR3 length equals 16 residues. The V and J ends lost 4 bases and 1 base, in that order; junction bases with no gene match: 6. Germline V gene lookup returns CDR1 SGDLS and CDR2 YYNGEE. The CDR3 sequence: CASSTHLAGGTDTQYF. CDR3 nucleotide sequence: TGTGCCAGCAGCACGCACCTAGCGGGGGGCACAGATACGCAGTATTTT.